This T cell receptor (beta chain) was sequenced for a study of blood T cell repertoires in COVID-19. Study-level background: T cells, B-cell-depleted T cells, or PBMCs provided the cDNA or gDNA that served as material.

This CDR3 is 16 amino acids long. Germline CDR1 and CDR2: SGHTA and FQGNSA. Trimming removed 0 bases from V and 4 bases from J; junction bases left unmatched: 2. Methods used by the authors: Estimation of nucleated cell counts was performed using reference gene primer amplification. This table comes from immunoSEQ multiplex PCR, and its TCRdb copy is limited to in-frame clones, with some not included. That table furnishes V, J and clone size, whereas the DNA furnished D and trimming. The sample lists approximately 240,000 clones, approximately 84% occurring once. This clone has just a few counts. The chain uses TRBV7-2 and TRBJ1-4, with 10 bases lining up with TRBD1. The source of this sequence is a woman in her sixties or seventies with acute or convalescent COVID-19. Material: peripheral blood. DNA of the CDR3: TGTGCCAGCAGCTTAGCGACAGGGGGCGGTAATGAAAAACTGTTTTTT. Translation: CASSLATGGGNEKLFF. Filled out from reference TRBV7-2 and TRBJ1-4, the complete variable domain reads GAGVSQSPSNKVTEKGKDVELRCDPISGHTALYWYRQSLGQGLEFLIYFQGNSAPDKSGLPSDRFSAERTGGSVSTLTIQRTQQEDSAVYLCASSLATGGGNEKLFFGSGTQLSVL.